This passage covers 2 T cell receptor beta chains from one sample sequenced in a study of blood T cells in healthy people across ages. With a J-beta primer mix and a sample-barcoded 5' primer, a second PCR ran roughly 6 to 11 cycles. TCRdb reprocessed the 5' RACE reads via MiXCR and lists one record per CDR3 protein. The sample lists approximately 810,000 distinct CDR3 sequences, under 35% occurring once. Source material: blood. The receptors here all came from a woman aged 80 or over in good health.

The chain has TRBV14 and TRBJ1-1; D might be TRBD1 (5 bases). Germline CDR1 SGHDN, CDR2 FVKESK. V shed 2 bases and J shed 6 bases, with 13 bases lying between them. CDR3 length: 14 amino acids. The CDR3 protein is CASSQMTASSEAFF. In DNA, the CDR3 is TGTGCCAGCAGCCAAATGACAGCTAGCTCTGAAGCTTTCTTT.

This clonotype was detected a few times. This rearrangement joins TRBV4-3 to TRBJ1-4; TRBD1 agrees at 12 bases. Unmatched junction bases numbered 18, after V lost 1 base and J lost 3 bases. From germline, CDR1 is LGHNA and CDR2 YSLEER. The CDR3 is made up of 22 amino acids. CDR3 DNA sequence: TGCGCCAGCAGCCAAGCCCACTCCTCCGGGACAGGGGGCCTAATAGCTAATGAAAAACTGTTTTTT. It specifies CASSQAHSSGTGGLIANEKLFF.